This entry concerns a single T cell receptor (beta chain). As yet, its antigen is unknown. This specimen belongs to a study of cytomegalovirus exposure and HLA in healthy donors. General observations from the study: As was reported, the classifier diagnosed cytomegalovirus status with high specificity and sensitivity. The majority of TCR sequences were rare, yet some public TCRs appeared in many donors. The tendency of first-cohort TCR clusters to co-occur in the roughly 110 validation repertoires was the finding of a later analysis.

Trimming pared 6 bases from V and 3 bases from J, leaving 6 bases between. CDR1 and CDR2 (germline): SGHAT, FQNNGV. The CDR3 consists of 13 residues. Sequencing was performed with immunoSEQ multiplex PCR; in TCRdb, only in-frame clones are kept and a portion is missing. The table includes approximately 120,000 clones, 85% to 90% detected once. The TCR originated in a woman aged 18-29 years in good health and CMV-seronegative. The sequenced material came from PBMCs. This chain joins TRBV11-2 and TRBJ2-6; TRBD2 is a possible D gene (5 bases). The CDR3 reads CASRLGGANVLTF. The CDR3 region has the DNA TGTGCCAGCAGACTAGGTGGGGCCAACGTCCTGACTTTC.